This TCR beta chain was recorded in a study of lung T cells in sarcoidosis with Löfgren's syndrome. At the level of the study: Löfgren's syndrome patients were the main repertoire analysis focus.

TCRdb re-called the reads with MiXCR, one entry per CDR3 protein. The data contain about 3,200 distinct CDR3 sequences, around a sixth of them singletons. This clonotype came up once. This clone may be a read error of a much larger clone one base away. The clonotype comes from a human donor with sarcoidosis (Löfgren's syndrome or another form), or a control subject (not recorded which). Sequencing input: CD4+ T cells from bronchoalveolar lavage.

Here the CDR3 reads CAGSVISTDTQYF. Here the CDR3 DNA reads TGTGCCGGCAGCGTAATCAGCACAGATACGCAGTATTTT. The chain couples TRBV9 to TRBJ2-3; D uncertain. Germline assignment: CDR1 SGDLS and CDR2 YYNGEE. This CDR3 region has 13 residues.